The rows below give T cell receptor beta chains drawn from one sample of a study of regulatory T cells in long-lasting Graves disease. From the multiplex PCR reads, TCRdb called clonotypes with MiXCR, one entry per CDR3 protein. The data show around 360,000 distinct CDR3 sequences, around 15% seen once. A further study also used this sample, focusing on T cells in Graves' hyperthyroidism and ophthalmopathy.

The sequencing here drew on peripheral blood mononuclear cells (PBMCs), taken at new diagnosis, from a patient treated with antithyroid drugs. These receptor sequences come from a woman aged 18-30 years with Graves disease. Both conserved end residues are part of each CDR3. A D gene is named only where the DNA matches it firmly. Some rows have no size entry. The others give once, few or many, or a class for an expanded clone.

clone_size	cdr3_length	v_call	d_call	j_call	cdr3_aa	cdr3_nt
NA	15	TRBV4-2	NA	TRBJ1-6	CASRTLSMTSSPLHF	TGTGCCAGCAGGACTCTCAGTATGACAAGTTCACCCCTCCACTTT
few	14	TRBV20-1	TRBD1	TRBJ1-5	CSAWTGGDGQPQHF	TGCAGTGCCTGGACAGGGGGAGACGGTCAGCCCCAGCATTTT
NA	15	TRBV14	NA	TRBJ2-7	CASSHRDSWSYEQYF	TGTGCCAGCAGCCACAGGGACTCGTGGAGCTACGAGCAGTACTTC
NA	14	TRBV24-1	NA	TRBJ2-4	CATSGRGGENIQYF	TGTGCCACCAGCGGCAGGGGAGGGGAAAACATTCAGTACTTC
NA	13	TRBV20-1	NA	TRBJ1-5	CSARGGRDQPQHF	TGCAGTGCTAGAGGGGGGAGGGATCAGCCCCAGCATTTT
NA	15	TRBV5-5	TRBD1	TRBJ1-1	CASSSGTGGVTEAFF	TGTGCCAGCAGCTCCGGGACAGGGGGGGTGACTGAAGCTTTCTTT
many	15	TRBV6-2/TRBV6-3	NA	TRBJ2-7	CASSYSTGETYEQYF	TGTGCCAGCAGTTACTCGACAGGAGAAACCTACGAGCAGTACTTC
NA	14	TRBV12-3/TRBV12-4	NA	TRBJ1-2	CASSLARKNYGYTF	TGTGCCAGCAGTTTAGCTCGCAAGAACTATGGCTACACCTTC
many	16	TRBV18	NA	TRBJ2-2	CASSPRPGLPSGELFF	TGTGCCAGCTCACCACGACCAGGACTCCCATCGGGGGAGCTGTTTTTT
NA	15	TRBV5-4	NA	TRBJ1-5	CAGSPGEVGGQPQHF	TGTGCCGGCAGCCCCGGGGAGGTAGGTGGTCAGCCCCAGCATTTT
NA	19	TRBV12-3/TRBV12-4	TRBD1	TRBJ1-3	CASSLPGAWGQGYGNTIYF	TGTGCCAGCAGTTTACCTGGAGCGTGGGGACAGGGGTATGGAAACACCATATATTTT
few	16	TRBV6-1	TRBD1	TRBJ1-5	CASSPFIGQGSQPQHF	TGTGCCAGCAGCCCTTTTATTGGACAGGGTTCTCAGCCCCAGCATTTT
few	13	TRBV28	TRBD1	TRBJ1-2	CASSVGQGGGYTF	TGTGCCAGCAGTGTCGGACAGGGAGGTGGCTACACCTTC
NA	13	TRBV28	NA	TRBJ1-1	CASSLGFLTEAFF	TGTGCCAGCAGTTTAGGTTTTCTCACTGAAGCTTTCTTT
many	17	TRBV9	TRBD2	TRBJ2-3	CASSGTSGGFSTDTQYF	TGTGCCAGCAGCGGGACTAGCGGGGGGTTTAGCACAGATACGCAGTATTTT
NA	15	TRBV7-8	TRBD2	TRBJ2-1	CASSLYASGGGEQFF	TGTGCCAGCAGCTTATATGCTAGCGGGGGCGGCGAGCAGTTCTTC
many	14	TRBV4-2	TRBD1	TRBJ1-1	CASSHPDRDTEAFF	TGTGCCAGCAGCCACCCCGACAGGGACACTGAAGCTTTCTTT
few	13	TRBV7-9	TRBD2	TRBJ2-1	CASSLAGGVGQFF	TGTGCCAGCAGCTTAGCGGGGGGGGTGGGGCAGTTCTTC
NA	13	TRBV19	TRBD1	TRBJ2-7	CATEGTGGYEQYF	TGTGCCACCGAGGGGACAGGGGGATACGAGCAGTACTTC
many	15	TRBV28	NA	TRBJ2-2	CASTPWRGSLGELFF	TGTGCCAGCACCCCCTGGAGGGGTTCGCTCGGGGAGCTGTTTTTT
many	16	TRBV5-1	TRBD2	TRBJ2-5	CASSPGLALKQETQYF	TGCGCCAGCAGCCCGGGACTAGCGCTAAAACAAGAGACCCAGTACTTC
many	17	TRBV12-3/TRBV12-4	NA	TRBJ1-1	CASSLGALIRANTEAFF	TGTGCCAGCAGTTTAGGGGCCCTTATTCGGGCCAACACTGAAGCTTTCTTT
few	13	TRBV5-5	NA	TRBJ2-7	CASSLPTRDEQYF	TGTGCCAGCAGCTTACCGACTAGAGACGAGCAGTACTTC
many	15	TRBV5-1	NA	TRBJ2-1	CASSPKVEPNNEQFF	TGCGCCAGCAGCCCGAAAGTCGAGCCGAACAATGAGCAGTTCTTC
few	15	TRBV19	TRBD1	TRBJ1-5	CASSNGQGPNQPQHF	TGTGCCAGTAGTAACGGACAGGGACCTAATCAGCCCCAGCATTTT
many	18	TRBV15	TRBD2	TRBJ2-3	CATSRDLKSGGSTDTQYF	TGTGCCACCAGCAGAGATTTGAAGAGCGGGGGTTCGACAGATACGCAGTATTTT
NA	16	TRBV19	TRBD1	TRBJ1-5	CASNSLTGGGNQPQHF	TGTGCCAGTAATTCCCTGACAGGGGGCGGCAATCAGCCCCAGCATTTT
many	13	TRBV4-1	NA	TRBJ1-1	CASSQDLGLIAFF	TGCGCCAGCAGCCAAGATCTAGGACTGATAGCTTTCTTT
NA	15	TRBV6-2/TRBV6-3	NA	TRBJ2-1	CASSKSPDHNNEQFF	TGTGCCAGCAGTAAGTCTCCGGACCACAACAATGAGCAGTTCTTC
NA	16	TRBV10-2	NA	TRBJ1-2	CASSLGTPITNYGYTF	TGCGCCAGCAGTCTTGGGACACCGATTACTAACTATGGCTACACCTTC
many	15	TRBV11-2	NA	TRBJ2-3	CASSHRSDNTDTQYF	TGTGCCAGCAGCCACAGGTCAGACAACACAGATACGCAGTATTTT
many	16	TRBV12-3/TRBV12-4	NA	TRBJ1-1	CASSLASRGPNTEAFF	TGTGCCAGCAGTTTGGCTTCGAGGGGACCTAACACTGAAGCTTTCTTT
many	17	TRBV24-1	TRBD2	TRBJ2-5	CATSDSGLARHQETQYF	TGTGCCACCAGTGATTCTGGACTAGCGAGGCATCAAGAGACCCAGTACTTC
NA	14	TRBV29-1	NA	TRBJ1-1	CSVKVTVMNTEAFF	TGCAGCGTTAAAGTGACGGTAATGAACACTGAAGCTTTCTTT
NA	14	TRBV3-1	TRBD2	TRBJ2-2	CASSQDLAVGELFF	TGTGCCAGCAGCCAAGACCTAGCGGTCGGGGAGCTGTTTTTT
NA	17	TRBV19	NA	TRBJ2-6	CASSISAEFSGANVLTF	TGTGCCAGTAGTATCTCGGCGGAATTCTCTGGGGCCAACGTCCTGACTTTC
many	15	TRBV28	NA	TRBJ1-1	CASSSYDTLNTEAFF	TGTGCCAGCAGTTCCTACGACACGTTGAACACTGAAGCTTTCTTT
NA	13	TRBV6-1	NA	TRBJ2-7	CASSGQWGYEQYF	TGTGCCAGCAGTGGACAGTGGGGCTACGAGCAGTACTTC
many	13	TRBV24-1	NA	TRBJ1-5	CATSDPGDQPQHF	TGTGCCACCAGTGACCCAGGGGACCAGCCCCAGCATTTT
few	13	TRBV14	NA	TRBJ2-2	CASSLALTGELFF	TGTGCCAGCAGCCTCGCCCTTACCGGGGAGCTGTTTTTT